The clone carrying this T cell receptor (beta chain) was found many times. Germline V gives CDR1 SGDLS, CDR2 YYNGEE. Trimming took 0 bases from V and 0 from J, leaving 10 bases between them. The length of the CDR3 is 15 residues. The record originates from a study of CD8 T cells in ankylosing spondylitis. TCRdb passed the 5' RACE reads through MiXCR, listing each CDR3 protein once. The profile shows roughly 42,000 distinct CDR3 sequences, less than 3.5% of them singletons. The chain has TRBV9 and TRBJ2-7; no reliable D call. Sequenced sample: blood, either unsorted or a sorted T cell fraction (not recorded which). The TCR was taken from a male donor with ankylosing spondylitis or in good health (not recorded which). The CDR3 sequence: CASSVESVSSYEQYF. CDR3 nucleotides: TGTGCCAGCAGCGTAGAGAGCGTAAGCTCCTACGAGCAGTACTTC.